This record looks at one T cell receptor (beta chain) sequence and its context. Antigen unknown. The germline gives CDR1 SGHTA, CDR2 FQGNSA. The CDR3 runs 16 residues. Losses at the gene ends were 1 base for V and 3 bases for J; bases not matched to a gene: 5. TCRdb keeps only in-frame clones here, not all; method: immunoSEQ multiplex PCR. The table includes 11,000 to 15,000 clones, roughly 81% detected once. Processing released intraepithelial and lamina propria lymphocytes from the graft tissue. The sample originates from a study of graft-versus-host responses after intestinal transplantation. Looking at the study overall: As for transplant type, recipients had multivisceral, liver-intestinal, or isolated intestinal grafts. The study gave all recipients anti-thymocyte globulin induction, then tacrolimus and steroids for 2 to 3 years. Study-level findings and limits: An association linked early post-transplant HvG declines with peak circulating GvH clone levels. GvH clones were identified in recipient marrow, with some first appearing in ileum or blood.

The sequence was obtained from a human patient who received an intestinal transplant, so some T cells may come from the graft donor. The chain carries TRBV7-2 and TRBJ1-4, with 7 bases identical to TRBD1. Sample: ileum tissue, taken 16 days after intestinal transplant. CDR3 in DNA: TGTGCCAGCAGCTTAGACAGGGGAAGGGCTAATGAAAAACTGTTTTTT. Amino acid sequence: CASSLDRGRANEKLFF.